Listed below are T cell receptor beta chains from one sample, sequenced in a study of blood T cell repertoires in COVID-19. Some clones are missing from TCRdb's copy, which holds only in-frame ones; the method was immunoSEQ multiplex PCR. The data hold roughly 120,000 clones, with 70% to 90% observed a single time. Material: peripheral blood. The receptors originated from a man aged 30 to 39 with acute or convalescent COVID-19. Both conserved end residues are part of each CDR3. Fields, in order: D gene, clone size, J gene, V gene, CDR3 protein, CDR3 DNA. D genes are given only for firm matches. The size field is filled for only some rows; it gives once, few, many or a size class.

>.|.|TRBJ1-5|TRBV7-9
CASSLGRGPYSNQPQHF
TGTGCCAGCAGCTTAGGCAGGGGCCCTTATAGCAATCAGCCCCAGCATTTT
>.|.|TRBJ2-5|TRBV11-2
CASSSTLHQETQYF
TGTGCCAGCAGCTCGACTTTACATCAAGAGACCCAGTACTTC
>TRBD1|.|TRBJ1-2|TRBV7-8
CASSVRQGTPFYGYTF
TGTGCCAGCAGCGTCAGACAGGGCACCCCATTCTATGGCTACACCTTC
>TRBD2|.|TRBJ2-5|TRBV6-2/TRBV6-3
CASSSGNQETQYF
TGTGCCAGCAGCAGCGGGAATCAAGAGACCCAGTACTTC
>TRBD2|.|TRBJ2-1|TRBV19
CASSVFPGGPYNEQFF
TGTGCCAGTAGTGTATTTCCGGGAGGTCCCTACAATGAGCAGTTCTTC
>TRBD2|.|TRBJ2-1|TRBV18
CASSPLGTSGGLRPYNEQFF
TGTGCCAGCTCACCGTTGGGGACTAGCGGGGGGCTAAGACCCTACAATGAGCAGTTCTTC
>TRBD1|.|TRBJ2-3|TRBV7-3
CASSLGSTGTGQDTQYF
TGTGCCAGCAGCTTAGGGTCGACTGGGACAGGGCAAGATACGCAGTATTTT
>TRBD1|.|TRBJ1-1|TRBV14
CASSRNAGGTEAFF
TGTGCCAGCAGCCGCAACGCAGGGGGCACTGAAGCTTTCTTT
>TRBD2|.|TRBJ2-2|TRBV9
CASSVGVAGSGGELFF
TGTGCCAGCAGCGTAGGGGTAGCGGGTTCCGGCGGGGAGCTGTTTTTT
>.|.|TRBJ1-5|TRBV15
CATSAPRGYGNQPQHF
TGTGCCACCAGCGCCCCCAGGGGTTACGGCAATCAGCCCCAGCATTTT
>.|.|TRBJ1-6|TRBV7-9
CASSPNQGGIGSPLHF
TGTGCCAGCAGCCCCAACCAGGGTGGGATAGGTTCACCCCTCCACTTT
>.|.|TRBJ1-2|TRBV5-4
CASSLEAGPNYGYTF
TGTGCCAGCAGCTTGGAAGCGGGACCTAACTATGGCTACACCTTC
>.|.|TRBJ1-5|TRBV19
CASSIGTKSNQPQHF
TGTGCCAGTAGTATAGGGACAAAGAGCAATCAGCCCCAGCATTTT
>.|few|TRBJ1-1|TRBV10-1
CASNNGNTEAFF
TGCGCCAGCAATAACGGGAACACTGAAGCTTTCTTT
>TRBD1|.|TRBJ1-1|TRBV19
CASTLGWTGGTEAFF
TGTGCCAGTACCCTAGGCTGGACAGGGGGCACTGAAGCTTTCTTT
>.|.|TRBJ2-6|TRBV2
CASSGPTGPREVNSGANVLTF
TGTGCCAGCAGTGGCCCCACCGGACCGAGGGAGGTCAACTCTGGGGCCAACGTCCTGACTTTC
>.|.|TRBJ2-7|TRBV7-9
CASSFTGNVYEQYF
TGTGCCAGCAGCTTTACAGGGAACGTCTACGAGCAGTACTTC
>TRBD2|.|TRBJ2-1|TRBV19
CASSIPLAASYNEQFF
TGTGCCAGTAGTATCCCCCTAGCGGCTAGCTACAATGAGCAGTTCTTC
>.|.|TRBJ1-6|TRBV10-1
CASNSGTPSSPLHF
TGCGCCAGCAATTCCGGGACACCGAGTTCACCCCTCCACTTT
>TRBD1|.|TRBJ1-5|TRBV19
CASSIASGQGIGQPQHF
TGTGCCAGTAGTATAGCATCCGGACAGGGGATCGGTCAGCCCCAGCATTTT
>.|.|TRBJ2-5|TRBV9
CASSVQDSQETQYF
TGTGCCAGCAGCGTACAGGATAGCCAAGAGACCCAGTACTTC
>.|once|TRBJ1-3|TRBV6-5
CASTDSGNTIYF
TGTGCCAGCACAGACAGCGGAAACACCATATATTTT
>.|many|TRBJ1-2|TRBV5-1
CASSLEGANYGYTF
TGCGCCAGCAGCTTGGAAGGGGCCAACTATGGCTACACCTTC